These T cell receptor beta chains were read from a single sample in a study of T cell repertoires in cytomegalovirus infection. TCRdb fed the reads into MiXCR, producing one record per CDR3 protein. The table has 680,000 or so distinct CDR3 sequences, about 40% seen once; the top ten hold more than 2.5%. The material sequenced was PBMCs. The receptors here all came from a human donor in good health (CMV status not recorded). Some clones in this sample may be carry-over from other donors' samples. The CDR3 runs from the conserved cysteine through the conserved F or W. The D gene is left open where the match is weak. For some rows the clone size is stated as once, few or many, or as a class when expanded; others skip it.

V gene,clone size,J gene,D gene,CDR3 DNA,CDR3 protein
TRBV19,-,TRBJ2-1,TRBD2,TGTGCCAGTAGGACTACTAGCGGGAGGGACAATGAGCAGTTCTTC,CASRTTSGRDNEQFF
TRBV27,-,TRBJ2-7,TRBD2,TGTGCCAGCATCATCGGACTAGCGGGTCATATAACCTCCTACGAGCAGTACTTC,CASIIGLAGHITSYEQYF
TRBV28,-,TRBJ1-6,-,TGTGCCAGCATTAGAGGGTCAGGCTTCACCTATAATTCACCCCTCCACTTT,CASIRGSGFTYNSPLHF
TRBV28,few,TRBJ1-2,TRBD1,TGTGCCACCACGACACCAATGAGAAGCGACAGGGGAACTAACTATGGCTACACCTTC,CATTTPMRSDRGTNYGYTF
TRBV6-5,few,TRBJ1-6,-,TGTGCCAGCAGTTACAAACAGAATCTAAATTCACCCCTCCACTTT,CASSYKQNLNSPLHF
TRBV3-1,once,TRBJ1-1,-,TGTGCCAGCAGCCAATACGACAGTGGCACTGAAGCTTTCTTT,CASSQYDSGTEAFF
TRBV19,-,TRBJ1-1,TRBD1,TGTGCCAGTAGTATGGGACAGGCCACTGAAGCTTTCTTT,CASSMGQATEAFF
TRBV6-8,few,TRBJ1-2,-,TGTGCCAGCAGTTACTCCCATATTGGCCAAAAGGGCTACACCTTC,CASSYSHIGQKGYTF
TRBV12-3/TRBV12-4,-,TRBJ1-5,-,TGTGCCAGCAGACTGGAACTGGGCCCCGGGTCGCCCCAGCATTTT,CASRLELGPGSPQHF
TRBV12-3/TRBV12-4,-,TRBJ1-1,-,TGTGCCAGCAGTCCTGGGAGACCGACAGTATTGAACACTGAAGCTTTCTTT,CASSPGRPTVLNTEAFF
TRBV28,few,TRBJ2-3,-,TGTGCCACCCACGCCCCCTCGGAAACTAGCACAGATACGCAGTATTTT,CATHAPSETSTDTQYF
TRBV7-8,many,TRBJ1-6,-,TGTGCCAGCAGCTTATTTTCGCGGTTGGCCCTCCACTTT,CASSLFSRLALHF
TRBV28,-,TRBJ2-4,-,TGTGCCAGCAGTCCTCTGGCCTCGAACGCGGCCAAAAACATTCAGTACTTC,CASSPLASNAAKNIQYF
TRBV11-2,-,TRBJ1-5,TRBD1,TGTGCCAGCAGCCGCGGGACAGTTAATCAGCCCCAGCATTTT,CASSRGTVNQPQHF
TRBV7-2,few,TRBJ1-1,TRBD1,TGTGCCAGCAGCTTAGGAGGGACAGGGGCTGCTGAAGCTTTCTTT,CASSLGGTGAAEAFF
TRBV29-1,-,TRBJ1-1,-,TGCAGCATCACCCCCGGGGGGGCACGTGAAGCTTTCTTT,CSITPGGAREAFF
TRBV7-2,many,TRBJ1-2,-,TGTGCCAGCAGCGTCCCGGGGGAACGTGGCTACACCTTC,CASSVPGERGYTF
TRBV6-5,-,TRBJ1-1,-,TGTGCCAGCAGTTATGTTTCGGTGAACACTGAAGCTTTCTTT,CASSYVSVNTEAFF
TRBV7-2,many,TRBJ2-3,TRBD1,TGTGCCAGCAGCTCCTACAGGGGGCCAGATACGCAGTATTTT,CASSSYRGPDTQYF
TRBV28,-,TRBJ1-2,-,TGTGCCAGCAGTTTCGAGTCACGGATATATGGCTACACCTTC,CASSFESRIYGYTF
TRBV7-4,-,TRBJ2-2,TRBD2,TGTGCCAGCAGCTCACTCAGCGGGGGGGACACCGGGGAGCTGTTTTTT,CASSSLSGGDTGELFF
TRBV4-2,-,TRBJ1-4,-,TGTGCCAGCAGCCCCACCCCAACAGGGTCTGGTGAAAAACTGTTTTTT,CASSPTPTGSGEKLFF
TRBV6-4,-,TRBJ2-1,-,TGTGCCAGCAGTGACTCGAATATTCTGACAACCTACAATGAGCAGTTCTTC,CASSDSNILTTYNEQFF
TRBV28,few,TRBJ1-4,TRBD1,TGTGCCAGCAGTTCCGGACAGGTTCGGGAAAAACTGTTTTTT,CASSSGQVREKLFF
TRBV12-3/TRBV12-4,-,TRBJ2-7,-,TGTGCCAGCAGTTTCGGGCGGAGTTACTACGAGCAGTACTTC,CASSFGRSYYEQYF
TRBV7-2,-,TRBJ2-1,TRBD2,TGTGCCAGCAGCTCACCTGGGACTAGCGGGAGGCCCGGGGGCTCCTACAATGAGCAGTTCTTC,CASSSPGTSGRPGGSYNEQFF